The rows below give T cell receptor beta chains drawn from one sample of a study of spatial heterogeneity in lung cancer. Using its own MiXCR run on the 5' RACE reads, TCRdb lists one record per CDR3 protein. This sample has about 52,000 distinct CDR3 sequences, with 7.4% found just once. The sequencing used PBMCs, collected at follow-up. These receptor sequences come from a female donor with early-stage non-small cell lung cancer. The CDR3 runs from the conserved cysteine through the conserved F or W. The D gene is left open where the match is weak. The size of a clone is reported for some rows only, either as once, few or many, or as a class for expanded clones.

size: many
length: 14
V: TRBV7-2
J: TRBJ2-7
D: .
DNA: TGTGCCAGCAGCTCCCGAACAGTGTCCTACGAGCAGTACTTC
CDR3: CASSSRTVSYEQYF

size: many
length: 15
V: TRBV5-1
J: TRBJ1-4
D: .
DNA: TGCGCCAGCAGCTTGGAAGGGGGTAGAAATGAAAAACTGTTTTTT
CDR3: CASSLEGGRNEKLFF

size: .
length: 16
V: TRBV12-3/TRBV12-4
J: TRBJ1-2
D: TRBD1
DNA: TGTGCCAGCAGGCAGGACAGGGGGCGAAGGCTGAAGGGCTACACCTTC
CDR3: CASRQDRGRRLKGYTF

size: .
length: 15
V: TRBV7-9
J: TRBJ2-1
D: .
DNA: TGTGCCAGCAGCTTAGGAGCAGGTAGTTACAATGAGCAGTTCTTC
CDR3: CASSLGAGSYNEQFF

size: many
length: 13
V: TRBV9
J: TRBJ2-4
D: .
DNA: TGTGCCAGCAGCGTGACGCTCGGGGACATTCAGTACTTC
CDR3: CASSVTLGDIQYF

size: .
length: 18
V: TRBV20-1
J: TRBJ1-5
D: .
DNA: TGCAGTGCTAGACCCTGGCAGGGAGGGGGGTATAGCAATCAGCCCCAGCATTTT
CDR3: CSARPWQGGGYSNQPQHF

size: .
length: 13
V: TRBV7-2
J: TRBJ2-7
D: .
DNA: TGTGCCAGCACCTCCGGGGGCGGCTACGAGCAGTACTTC
CDR3: CASTSGGGYEQYF

size: few
length: 16
V: TRBV5-1
J: TRBJ2-7
D: TRBD1
DNA: TGCGCCAGCAGCTTGGTCGGGGGACAGGGTCTGTACGAGCAGTACTTC
CDR3: CASSLVGGQGLYEQYF

size: many
length: 14
V: TRBV27
J: TRBJ1-4
D: .
DNA: TGTGCCAGCAGCCGGGGGGACTATAATGAAAAACTGTTTTTT
CDR3: CASSRGDYNEKLFF

size: .
length: 15
V: TRBV5-4
J: TRBJ2-1
D: TRBD2
DNA: TGTGCCAGCAGCTCCGGACTAGCGGACTACAATGAGCAGTTCTTC
CDR3: CASSSGLADYNEQFF

size: many
length: 14
V: TRBV11-2
J: TRBJ2-1
D: TRBD2
DNA: TGTGCCAGCAGCAGCGGGACTACCAACAATGAGCAGTTCTTC
CDR3: CASSSGTTNNEQFF

size: .
length: 17
V: TRBV4-1
J: TRBJ1-1
D: .
DNA: TGCGCCAGCAGCCAAGACCCCGTCGGGAAGAAGAACACTGAAGCTTTCTTT
CDR3: CASSQDPVGKKNTEAFF

size: many
length: 15
V: TRBV6-2/TRBV6-3
J: TRBJ1-5
D: .
DNA: TGTGCCAGCAGTTACGTCTGGGTGAGCAATCAGCCCCAGCATTTT
CDR3: CASSYVWVSNQPQHF

size: few
length: 14
V: TRBV12-3/TRBV12-4
J: TRBJ1-5
D: .
DNA: TGTGCCAGCAGTTTGAGCAGTTCCAATCAGCCCCAGCATTTT
CDR3: CASSLSSSNQPQHF

size: .
length: 14
V: TRBV7-9
J: TRBJ2-6
D: .
DNA: TGTGCCAGCAGCTTGTTAGGCGGGGCCAACGTCCTGACTTTC
CDR3: CASSLLGGANVLTF

size: many
length: 15
V: TRBV28
J: TRBJ2-3
D: TRBD2
DNA: TGTGCCAGCAGTCGACAGGTAGCGGGGACAGATACGCAGTATTTT
CDR3: CASSRQVAGTDTQYF

size: few
length: 12
V: TRBV7-2
J: TRBJ1-5
D: .
DNA: TGTGCCAGCAGCTTAAACGGTCAGCCCCAGCATTTT
CDR3: CASSLNGQPQHF

size: .
length: 14
V: TRBV14
J: TRBJ1-2
D: .
DNA: TGTGCCAGCAGCCAAGGGCCTACATCCTATGGCTACACCTTC
CDR3: CASSQGPTSYGYTF

size: few
length: 14
V: TRBV2
J: TRBJ1-3
D: .
DNA: TGTGCCAGCAGTGCAACAGTCACTGGAAACACCATATATTTT
CDR3: CASSATVTGNTIYF

size: many
length: 13
V: TRBV24-1
J: TRBJ1-5
D: .
DNA: TGTGCCACTCCGGGGGAATTGGGTCAGCCCCAGCATTTT
CDR3: CATPGELGQPQHF

size: .
length: 15
V: TRBV4-3
J: TRBJ2-3
D: .
DNA: TGCGCCAGCAGCCCGCAGCACGCTAGCACAGATACGCAGTATTTT
CDR3: CASSPQHASTDTQYF

size: many
length: 13
V: TRBV27
J: TRBJ2-5
D: .
DNA: TGTGCCAGCAGGAACGGGTACCAAGAGACCCAGTACTTC
CDR3: CASRNGYQETQYF

size: few
length: 16
V: TRBV12-3/TRBV12-4
J: TRBJ2-5
D: .
DNA: TGTGCCAGCAGTTTAAAGACAGACCTGTACCAAGAGACCCAGTACTTC
CDR3: CASSLKTDLYQETQYF

size: many
length: 15
V: TRBV12-3/TRBV12-4
J: TRBJ1-5
D: .
DNA: TGTGCCAGCAGTTTTGGGGGTTCGGGCAATCAGCCCCAGCATTTT
CDR3: CASSFGGSGNQPQHF

size: .
length: 12
V: TRBV2
J: TRBJ2-1
D: .
DNA: TGTGCCACCATGGACCTCTCGAGCGAGCAGTTCTTC
CDR3: CATMDLSSEQFF

size: many
length: 17
V: TRBV3-1
J: TRBJ1-5
D: .
DNA: TGTGCCAGCAGCCAAGATGCGGACCCCGGGGTCGGTCAGCCCCAGCATTTT
CDR3: CASSQDADPGVGQPQHF

size: many
length: 13
V: TRBV7-8
J: TRBJ1-2
D: .
DNA: TGTGCCAGCAGCTCAGGGAACGACTATGGCTACACCTTC
CDR3: CASSSGNDYGYTF

size: few
length: 14
V: TRBV5-1
J: TRBJ2-3
D: .
DNA: TGCGCCAGCAGATTGGCCCCCGAGCGTGATACGCAGTATTTT
CDR3: CASRLAPERDTQYF

size: .
length: 15
V: TRBV28
J: TRBJ2-7
D: .
DNA: TGTGCCAGCAGTTTACTCAAGACAGCCGCCTACGAGCAGTACTTC
CDR3: CASSLLKTAAYEQYF

size: many
length: 15
V: TRBV10-3
J: TRBJ2-7
D: TRBD1
DNA: TGTGCCATCAGTGAGGGTCAGGGGGTCACCTACGAGCAGTACTTC
CDR3: CAISEGQGVTYEQYF

size: few
length: 15
V: TRBV7-2
J: TRBJ1-2
D: .
DNA: TGTGCCAGCAGCTTAGGACCGTCCCGAGAGTATGGCTACACCTTC
CDR3: CASSLGPSREYGYTF

size: many
length: 15
V: TRBV2
J: TRBJ1-3
D: TRBD1
DNA: TGTGCCAGCAGCGCCGGGACAGGTTCTGGAAACACCATATATTTT
CDR3: CASSAGTGSGNTIYF

size: .
length: 17
V: TRBV6-2/TRBV6-3
J: TRBJ2-3
D: .
DNA: TGTGCCAGCAGTTACCGAGCCCCGGGACATAGCACAGATACGCAGTATTTT
CDR3: CASSYRAPGHSTDTQYF

size: many
length: 17
V: TRBV20-1
J: TRBJ2-1
D: .
DNA: TGCAGTGCTAGAGACCGGGTACGGGGTTCTTCGGACAATGAGCAGTTCTTC
CDR3: CSARDRVRGSSDNEQFF

size: .
length: 17
V: TRBV5-6
J: TRBJ2-2
D: .
DNA: TGTGCCAGCAGCTCAAGTAGGAGCTACGCGAACACCGGGGAGCTGTTTTTT
CDR3: CASSSSRSYANTGELFF

size: .
length: 16
V: TRBV6-2/TRBV6-3
J: TRBJ2-3
D: TRBD2
DNA: TGTGCCAGCAGTCCCAGGGAGCGGGGAAGTCAAGATACGCAGTATTTT
CDR3: CASSPRERGSQDTQYF

size: .
length: 13
V: TRBV12-5
J: TRBJ2-3
D: .
DNA: TGTGCTAGTGGTTTGGGAGGGGCAGATACGCAGTATTTT
CDR3: CASGLGGADTQYF

size: many
length: 20
V: TRBV19
J: TRBJ2-2
D: TRBD2
DNA: TGTGCCAGTAGTTCAGAGGTGGGACTAGCAAGGGGCATGAGCACCGGGGAGCTGTTTTTT
CDR3: CASSSEVGLARGMSTGELFF

size: few
length: 14
V: TRBV20-1
J: TRBJ1-2
D: .
DNA: TGCAGTGCTAGAGATTACGTCGAGTACTATGGCTACACCTTC
CDR3: CSARDYVEYYGYTF

size: many
length: 19
V: TRBV6-2/TRBV6-3
J: TRBJ2-3
D: TRBD1
DNA: TGTGCCAGCAGTTACGTAATCGGGGGTGGACAGGGAGCCGTGGATACGCAGTATTTT
CDR3: CASSYVIGGGQGAVDTQYF

size: .
length: 13
V: TRBV7-9
J: TRBJ2-3
D: .
DNA: TGTGCCAGCAGGGGGACCCGCACAGATACGCAGTATTTT
CDR3: CASRGTRTDTQYF

size: .
length: 14
V: TRBV5-1
J: TRBJ2-7
D: .
DNA: TGCGCCAGCAGCTTAGCAAGAAATATCTACGAGCAGTACTTC
CDR3: CASSLARNIYEQYF

size: few
length: 16
V: TRBV9
J: TRBJ2-1
D: .
DNA: TGTGCCAGCAGCGTAGTGGGAATCAACTCCTACAATGAGCAGTTCTTC
CDR3: CASSVVGINSYNEQFF

size: many
length: 18
V: TRBV12-3/TRBV12-4
J: TRBJ2-3
D: TRBD1
DNA: TGTGCCAGCAGTGGCCAACTCCGGGACAGGGGAGTTCGGGATACGCAGTATTTT
CDR3: CASSGQLRDRGVRDTQYF

size: .
length: 15
V: TRBV18
J: TRBJ1-6
D: TRBD1
DNA: TGTGCCAGCTCACCCGCAGGGGGATATAATTCACCCCTCCACTTT
CDR3: CASSPAGGYNSPLHF

size: .
length: 14
V: TRBV5-1
J: TRBJ2-3
D: .
DNA: TGCGCCAGCAGCTTGACAGGGTGGGCAGATACGCAGTATTTT
CDR3: CASSLTGWADTQYF